These T cell receptor beta chains were read from a single sample in a study of T-cell memory formation after mild COVID-19. Each CDR3 protein gets one entry after TCRdb re-called the 5' RACE reads with MiXCR. The sample includes 250,000 to 300,000 distinct CDR3 sequences, 15% to 20% of them seen just once. Sequencing was performed on PBMCs or a T cell subset sorted from them (not recorded which). These receptors all stem from a man aged 18 to 30 who had mild COVID-19 (a few samples of this study predate the infection). Cell type and time point are not known. Each CDR3 is given with its conserved first and last residue. The order of the fields is J gene, D gene, V gene, clone size, CDR3 protein, CDR3 DNA. The D gene is left open where the match is weak. Some rows mark clone size as missing; the rest say once, few, many or name a class of expanded clone.

J gene: TRBJ2-6; D gene: -; V gene: TRBV7-8; clone size: -; CDR3 protein: CASSTRGRLAGANVLTF; CDR3 DNA: TGTGCCAGCAGCACCCGGGGACGGCTCGCTGGGGCCAACGTCCTGACTTTC
J gene: TRBJ2-5; D gene: -; V gene: TRBV5-6; clone size: few; CDR3 protein: CASSPFGSEETQYF; CDR3 DNA: TGTGCCAGCAGCCCCTTTGGGTCTGAAGAGACCCAGTACTTC
J gene: TRBJ2-2; D gene: -; V gene: TRBV29-1; clone size: many; CDR3 protein: CSVEKQLNTGELFF; CDR3 DNA: TGCAGCGTTGAAAAACAGCTTAACACCGGGGAGCTGTTTTTT
J gene: TRBJ2-7; D gene: TRBD1; V gene: TRBV6-5; clone size: -; CDR3 protein: CASSPPGTGGSEYF; CDR3 DNA: TGTGCCAGCAGTCCTCCCGGGACAGGGGGCTCGGAGTACTTC
J gene: TRBJ2-3; D gene: -; V gene: TRBV5-1; clone size: many; CDR3 protein: CASSTEGSDTQYF; CDR3 DNA: TGCGCCAGCAGCACTGAGGGATCAGATACGCAGTATTTT
J gene: TRBJ2-1; D gene: -; V gene: TRBV12-3/TRBV12-4; clone size: few; CDR3 protein: CASSLNRADEQFF; CDR3 DNA: TGTGCCAGCAGCTTGAATCGAGCGGATGAGCAGTTCTTC
J gene: TRBJ1-5; D gene: TRBD1; V gene: TRBV6-5; clone size: few; CDR3 protein: CASSSRYRGSNQPQHF; CDR3 DNA: TGTGCCAGCAGTTCGCGATACAGGGGTAGCAATCAGCCCCAGCATTTT
J gene: TRBJ2-3; D gene: -; V gene: TRBV2; clone size: -; CDR3 protein: CASNAGGPLTDTQYF; CDR3 DNA: TGTGCCAGCAACGCCGGGGGCCCTCTGACAGATACGCAGTATTTT
J gene: TRBJ2-7; D gene: -; V gene: TRBV7-2; clone size: -; CDR3 protein: CASSLSTKSRSSYEQYF; CDR3 DNA: TGTGCCAGCAGCTTATCTACAAAGTCCCGCAGCTCCTACGAGCAGTACTTC
J gene: TRBJ2-5; D gene: -; V gene: TRBV20-1; clone size: -; CDR3 protein: CSARDTYGGPVGQETQYF; CDR3 DNA: TGCAGTGCTAGAGATACTTACGGGGGGCCCGTTGGGCAAGAGACCCAGTACTTC
J gene: TRBJ2-7; D gene: -; V gene: TRBV6-5; clone size: -; CDR3 protein: CASSYSQGLEQYF; CDR3 DNA: TGTGCCAGCAGTTACTCACAGGGCCTCGAGCAGTACTTC
J gene: TRBJ2-2; D gene: TRBD1; V gene: TRBV6-5; clone size: few; CDR3 protein: CASRRRQGATGELFF; CDR3 DNA: TGTGCCAGCAGGAGGAGACAGGGGGCCACCGGGGAGCTGTTTTTT
J gene: TRBJ2-1; D gene: TRBD2; V gene: TRBV2; clone size: -; CDR3 protein: CASRGLAGNEQFF; CDR3 DNA: TGTGCCAGCCGGGGACTAGCGGGGAATGAGCAGTTCTTC
J gene: TRBJ2-1; D gene: -; V gene: TRBV7-6; clone size: many; CDR3 protein: CASSTISGGEQFF; CDR3 DNA: TGTGCCAGCAGCACGATCTCCGGGGGTGAGCAGTTCTTC
J gene: TRBJ2-5; D gene: TRBD2; V gene: TRBV7-2; clone size: few; CDR3 protein: CASSSGGRQETQYF; CDR3 DNA: TGTGCCAGCAGCAGCGGGGGTAGACAAGAGACCCAGTACTTC
J gene: TRBJ2-1; D gene: TRBD2; V gene: TRBV30; clone size: few; CDR3 protein: CAWSVRGLAVYNEQFF; CDR3 DNA: TGTGCCTGGAGTGTACGGGGACTAGCGGTCTACAATGAGCAGTTCTTC
J gene: TRBJ2-3; D gene: -; V gene: TRBV7-2; clone size: few; CDR3 protein: CASSLGFGTDTQYF; CDR3 DNA: TGTGCCAGCAGCTTAGGTTTTGGCACAGATACGCAGTATTTT
J gene: TRBJ1-2; D gene: -; V gene: TRBV12-3/TRBV12-4; clone size: few; CDR3 protein: CASSPPGLYGYTF; CDR3 DNA: TGTGCCAGCAGTCCCCCGGGCCTCTATGGCTACACCTTC
J gene: TRBJ1-2; D gene: -; V gene: TRBV4-3; clone size: many; CDR3 protein: CASSQGIYRRYGYTF; CDR3 DNA: TGCGCCAGCAGCCAAGGAATCTACCGGCGCTATGGCTACACCTTC
J gene: TRBJ1-1; D gene: -; V gene: TRBV7-2; clone size: -; CDR3 protein: CASSLSREAFF; CDR3 DNA: TGTGCCAGCAGCTTATCGAGAGAAGCTTTCTTT
J gene: TRBJ2-1; D gene: -; V gene: TRBV5-4; clone size: -; CDR3 protein: CASSIQGGNEQFF; CDR3 DNA: TGTGCCAGCAGTATCCAGGGGGGCAATGAGCAGTTCTTC
J gene: TRBJ2-7; D gene: -; V gene: TRBV6-5; clone size: -; CDR3 protein: CASSLGQQITYEQYF; CDR3 DNA: TGTGCCAGCAGTCTAGGACAGCAAATAACCTACGAGCAGTACTTC
J gene: TRBJ2-7; D gene: TRBD2; V gene: TRBV7-6; clone size: -; CDR3 protein: CASSFSSGGYEQYF; CDR3 DNA: TGTGCCAGCAGCTTTAGTAGCGGGGGGTACGAGCAGTACTTC
J gene: TRBJ2-3; D gene: -; V gene: TRBV7-2; clone size: -; CDR3 protein: CASSLPVQGGTDTQYF; CDR3 DNA: TGTGCCAGCAGCTTACCGGTTCAGGGCGGCACAGATACGCAGTATTTT
J gene: TRBJ2-3; D gene: -; V gene: TRBV4-2; clone size: few; CDR3 protein: CASSHLAADTQYF; CDR3 DNA: TGTGCCAGCAGCCACCTCGCTGCAGATACGCAGTATTTT
J gene: TRBJ1-2; D gene: -; V gene: TRBV4-2; clone size: few; CDR3 protein: CASSQDNGQYGYTF; CDR3 DNA: TGTGCCAGCAGCCAAGATAATGGCCAGTATGGCTACACCTTC
J gene: TRBJ2-5; D gene: -; V gene: TRBV5-1; clone size: -; CDR3 protein: CASSHREQETQYF; CDR3 DNA: TGCGCCAGCAGCCACCGGGAGCAAGAGACCCAGTACTTC
J gene: TRBJ1-3; D gene: -; V gene: TRBV7-7; clone size: -; CDR3 protein: CASSLSRVDTIYF; CDR3 DNA: TGTGCTAGCAGCTTGAGTCGGGTGGACACCATATATTTT
J gene: TRBJ2-3; D gene: -; V gene: TRBV7-6; clone size: -; CDR3 protein: CASSDFGRGLTDTQYF; CDR3 DNA: TGTGCCAGCAGCGACTTTGGACGGGGGCTTACAGATACGCAGTATTTT
J gene: TRBJ1-2; D gene: -; V gene: TRBV6-5; clone size: -; CDR3 protein: CASSYSMGNYGYTF; CDR3 DNA: TGTGCCAGCAGTTACTCTATGGGCAACTATGGCTACACCTTC
J gene: TRBJ1-2; D gene: -; V gene: TRBV5-1; clone size: -; CDR3 protein: CASSPGHTPGYTF; CDR3 DNA: TGCGCCAGCAGCCCGGGACACACGCCTGGCTACACCTTC
J gene: TRBJ1-3; D gene: -; V gene: TRBV4-3; clone size: -; CDR3 protein: CASSPQVAGNSGNTIYF; CDR3 DNA: TGCGCCAGCAGCCCCCAGGTGGCAGGAAACTCTGGAAACACCATATATTTT
J gene: TRBJ2-3; D gene: -; V gene: TRBV12-3/TRBV12-4; clone size: few; CDR3 protein: CASTPNPGLTDTQYF; CDR3 DNA: TGTGCCAGCACCCCCAACCCGGGGCTCACAGATACGCAGTATTTT
J gene: TRBJ2-3; D gene: -; V gene: TRBV4-3; clone size: -; CDR3 protein: CASSQGGGGAPDTQYF; CDR3 DNA: TGCGCCAGCAGCCAAGGGGGTGGCGGGGCCCCCGATACGCAGTATTTT
J gene: TRBJ1-5; D gene: TRBD1; V gene: TRBV4-1; clone size: few; CDR3 protein: CASSQDPGQFGNQPQHF; CDR3 DNA: TGCGCCAGCAGCCAAGATCCGGGACAGTTTGGCAATCAGCCCCAGCATTTT
J gene: TRBJ2-3; D gene: -; V gene: TRBV18; clone size: -; CDR3 protein: CASSPPWSGGYDTQYF; CDR3 DNA: TGTGCCAGCTCACCACCGTGGTCAGGGGGGTACGATACGCAGTATTTT
J gene: TRBJ1-1; D gene: -; V gene: TRBV7-2; clone size: -; CDR3 protein: CASSLGTASEAFF; CDR3 DNA: TGTGCCAGCAGCTTAGGGACAGCGTCTGAAGCTTTCTTT
J gene: TRBJ1-1; D gene: -; V gene: TRBV14; clone size: -; CDR3 protein: CASSPGRWNTEAFF; CDR3 DNA: TGTGCCAGCAGCCCGGGACGGTGGAACACTGAAGCTTTCTTT
J gene: TRBJ2-3; D gene: -; V gene: TRBV7-2; clone size: many; CDR3 protein: CASSTGSDTQYF; CDR3 DNA: TGTGCCAGCAGCACAGGGTCAGATACGCAGTATTTT
J gene: TRBJ1-2; D gene: TRBD1; V gene: TRBV6-5; clone size: -; CDR3 protein: CASRSTGPGGGYTF; CDR3 DNA: TGTGCCAGCAGATCGACAGGGCCGGGGGGTGGCTACACCTTC
J gene: TRBJ2-7; D gene: -; V gene: TRBV19; clone size: few; CDR3 protein: CASSRGPSSYEQYF; CDR3 DNA: TGTGCCAGTAGTAGGGGACCGAGCTCCTACGAGCAGTACTTC
J gene: TRBJ1-2; D gene: TRBD1; V gene: TRBV12-3/TRBV12-4; clone size: -; CDR3 protein: CASSHDRVPTYGYTF; CDR3 DNA: TGTGCCAGCAGCCATGACAGGGTTCCCACCTATGGCTACACCTTC
J gene: TRBJ1-2; D gene: -; V gene: TRBV5-1; clone size: few; CDR3 protein: CASSLSSLDKTGYTF; CDR3 DNA: TGCGCCAGCAGCTTGAGCAGTTTGGATAAAACGGGCTACACCTTC